This T cell receptor (beta chain) comes out of a study of T cells in Graves' hyperthyroidism and ophthalmopathy. More than 9.5 ml fresh peripheral blood yielded the PBMCs. RNA transcripts provided the source from which TCR beta CDR3 regions were amplified. Researchers ran a first-round RT-PCR on the TCR CDR3 using the HTBI primer set. TCRdb reprocessed the multiplex PCR reads via MiXCR and lists one record per CDR3 protein. In the table there are some 250,000 distinct CDR3 sequences, less than 15% of which are singletons. The CDR3 spans 14 residues. CDR1 and CDR2 (germline): MNHEY, SMNVEV (reference sequence). V lost 6 bases to trimming and J lost 7 bases, with 16 bases between them. This clonotype turned up a few times.

The chain recombines TRBV27 with TRBJ1-3; D is uncertain. Sequenced input: blood. This receptor was taken from a woman aged 40 to 49 with Graves' hyperthyroidism that later progressed to Graves' ophthalmopathy. CDR3 nucleotide sequence: TGTGCCAGCAGCAGGACTGTAGGCGGGAACACCATATATTTT. Translating it yields CASSRTVGGNTIYF.